This T cell receptor (beta chain) was observed in a study of blood T cells in healthy people across ages. Looking at the study overall: Roughly one uniquely barcoded beta molecule per two T cells was captured.

Primers used in a second PCR of roughly 7 to 12 cycles were a sample-barcoded 5' primer and a J-beta primer mix. TCRdb re-analysed the 5' RACE reads in MiXCR, keeping a single row per CDR3 protein. The sample gives 700,000 to 950,000 distinct CDR3 sequences, roughly 50% of which show up once; around 22% is in the top ten. The sample comprised blood. The TCR comes from a man aged 30 to 39 in good health.

In DNA, the CDR3 is TGTGCCAGCACTCTGGACAGGGAAGAACCCTATGGCTACACCTTC. As protein: CASTLDREEPYGYTF. V gene TRBV6-1 combines with J gene TRBJ1-2; 8 bases match TRBD1. Germline V lookup: CDR1 MNHNS, CDR2 SASEGT. V was clipped by 7 bases and J by 4 bases; unmatched bases: 11. The CDR3 is 15 amino acids.